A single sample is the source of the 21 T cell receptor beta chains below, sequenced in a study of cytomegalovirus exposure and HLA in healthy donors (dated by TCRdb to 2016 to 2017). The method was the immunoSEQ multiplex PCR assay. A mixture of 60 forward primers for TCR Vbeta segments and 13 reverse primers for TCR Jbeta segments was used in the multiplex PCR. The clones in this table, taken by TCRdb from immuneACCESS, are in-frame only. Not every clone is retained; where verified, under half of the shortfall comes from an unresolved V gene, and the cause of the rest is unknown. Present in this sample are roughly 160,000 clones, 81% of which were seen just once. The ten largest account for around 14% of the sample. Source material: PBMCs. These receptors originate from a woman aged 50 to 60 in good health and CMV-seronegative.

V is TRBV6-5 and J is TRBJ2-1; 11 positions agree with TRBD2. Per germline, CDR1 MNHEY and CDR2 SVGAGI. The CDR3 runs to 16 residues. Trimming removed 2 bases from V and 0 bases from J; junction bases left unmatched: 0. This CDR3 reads CASSYGTSGSYNEQFF. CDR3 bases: TGTGCCAGCAGTTACGGGACTAGCGGCTCCTACAATGAGCAGTTCTTC.

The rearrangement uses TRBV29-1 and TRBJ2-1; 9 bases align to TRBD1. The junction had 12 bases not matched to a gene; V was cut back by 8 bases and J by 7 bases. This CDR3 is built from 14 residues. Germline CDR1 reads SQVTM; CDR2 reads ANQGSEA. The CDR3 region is CSLRDRAGTNEQFF. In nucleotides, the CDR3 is TGCAGCTTGAGGGACAGGGCAGGGACTAATGAGCAGTTCTTC.

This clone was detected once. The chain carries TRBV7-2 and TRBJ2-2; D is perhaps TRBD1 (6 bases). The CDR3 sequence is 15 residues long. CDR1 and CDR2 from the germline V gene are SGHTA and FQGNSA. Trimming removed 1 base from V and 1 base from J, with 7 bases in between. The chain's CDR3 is CASSLVGGNTGELFF. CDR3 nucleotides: TGTGCCAGCAGCTTAGTAGGGGGGAACACCGGGGAGCTGTTTTTT.

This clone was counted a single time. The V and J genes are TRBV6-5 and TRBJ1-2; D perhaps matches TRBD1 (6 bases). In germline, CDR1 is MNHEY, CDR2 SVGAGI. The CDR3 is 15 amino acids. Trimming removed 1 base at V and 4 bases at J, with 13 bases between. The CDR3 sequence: CASSYLTGSSYGYTF. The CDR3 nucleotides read TGTGCCAGCAGTTACTTGACAGGTAGCTCCTATGGCTACACCTTC.

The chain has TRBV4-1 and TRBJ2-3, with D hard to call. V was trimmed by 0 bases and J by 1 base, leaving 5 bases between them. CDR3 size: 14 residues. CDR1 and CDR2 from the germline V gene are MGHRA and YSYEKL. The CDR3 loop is CASSQDEGTDTQYF. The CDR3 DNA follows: TGCGCCAGCAGCCAAGACGAGGGCACAGATACGCAGTATTTT.

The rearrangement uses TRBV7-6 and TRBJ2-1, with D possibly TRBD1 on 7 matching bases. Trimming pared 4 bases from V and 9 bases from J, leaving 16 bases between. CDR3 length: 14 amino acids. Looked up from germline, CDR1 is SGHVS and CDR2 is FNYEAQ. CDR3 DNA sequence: TGTGCCAGCAGCTCTGACGGAGGGGGCACTGAGCAGTTCTTC. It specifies CASSSDGGGTEQFF.

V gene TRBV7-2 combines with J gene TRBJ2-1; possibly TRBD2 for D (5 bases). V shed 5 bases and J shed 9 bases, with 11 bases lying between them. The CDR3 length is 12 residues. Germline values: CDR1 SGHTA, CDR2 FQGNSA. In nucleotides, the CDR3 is TGTGCCAGCAGCCCTCAGCGGAGTGAGCAGTTCTTC. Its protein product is CASSPQRSEQFF.

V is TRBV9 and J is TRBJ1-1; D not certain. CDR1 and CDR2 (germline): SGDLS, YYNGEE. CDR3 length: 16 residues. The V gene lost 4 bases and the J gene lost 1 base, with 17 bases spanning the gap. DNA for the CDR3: TGTGCCAGCAGCCCAGGTGGGGAGACGGGGAACACTGAAGCTTTCTTT. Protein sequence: CASSPGGETGNTEAFF. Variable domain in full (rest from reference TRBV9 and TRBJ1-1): DSGVTQTPKHLITATGQRVTLRCSPRSGDLSVYWYQQSLDQGLQFLIQYYNGEERAKGNILERFSAQQFPDLHSELNLSSLELGDSALYFCASSPGGETGNTEAFFGQGTRLTVV.

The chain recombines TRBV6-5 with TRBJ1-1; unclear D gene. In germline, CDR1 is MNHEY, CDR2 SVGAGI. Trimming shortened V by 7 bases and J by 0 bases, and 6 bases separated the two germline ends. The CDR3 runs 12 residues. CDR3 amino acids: CASNGLNTEAFF. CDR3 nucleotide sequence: TGTGCCAGCAACGGTCTGAACACTGAAGCTTTCTTT.

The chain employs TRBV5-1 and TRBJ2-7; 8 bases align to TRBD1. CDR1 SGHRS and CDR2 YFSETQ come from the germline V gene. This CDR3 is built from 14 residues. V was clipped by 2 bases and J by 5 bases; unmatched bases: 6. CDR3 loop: CASSLTGGQNEQYF. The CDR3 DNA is TGCGCCAGCAGCTTAACAGGGGGTCAGAACGAGCAGTACTTC.

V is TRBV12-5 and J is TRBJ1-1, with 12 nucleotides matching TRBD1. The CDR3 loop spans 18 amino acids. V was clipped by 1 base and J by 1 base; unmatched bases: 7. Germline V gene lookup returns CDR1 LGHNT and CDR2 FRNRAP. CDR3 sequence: CASGLGAGTGGRNTEAFF. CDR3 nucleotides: TGTGCTAGTGGTTTGGGGGCTGGGACAGGGGGCCGGAACACTGAAGCTTTCTTT.

In nucleotides, the CDR3 is TGTGCCAGCAGTATTAGCAACCAAGAGACCCAGTACTTC. As protein: CASSISNQETQYF. This chain connects TRBV27 to TRBJ2-5; D is unclear. The V gene lost 5 bases and the J gene lost 0 bases, with 7 bases spanning the gap. The CDR3 contains 13 residues. Germline CDR1 reads MNHEY; CDR2 reads SMNVEV (reference sequence).

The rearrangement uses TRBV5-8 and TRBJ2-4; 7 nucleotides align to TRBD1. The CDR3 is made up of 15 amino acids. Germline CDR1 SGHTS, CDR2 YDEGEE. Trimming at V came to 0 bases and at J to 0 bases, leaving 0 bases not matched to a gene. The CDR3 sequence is CASSLGDRAKNIQYF. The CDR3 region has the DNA TGTGCCAGCAGCTTGGGGGACAGAGCCAAAAACATTCAGTACTTC.

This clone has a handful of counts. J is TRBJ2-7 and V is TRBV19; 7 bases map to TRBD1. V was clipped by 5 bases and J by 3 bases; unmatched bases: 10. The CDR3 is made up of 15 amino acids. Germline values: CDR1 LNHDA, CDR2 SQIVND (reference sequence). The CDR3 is CASSVLPGTDYEQYF. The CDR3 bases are TGTGCCAGTAGTGTACTACCCGGGACAGACTACGAGCAGTACTTC. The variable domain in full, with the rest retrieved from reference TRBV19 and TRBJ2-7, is DGGITQSPKYLFRKEGQNVTLSCEQNLNHDAMYWYRQDPGQGLRLIYYSQIVNDFQKGDIAEGYSVSREKKESFPLTVTSAQKNPTAFYLCASSVLPGTDYEQYFGPGTRLTVT.

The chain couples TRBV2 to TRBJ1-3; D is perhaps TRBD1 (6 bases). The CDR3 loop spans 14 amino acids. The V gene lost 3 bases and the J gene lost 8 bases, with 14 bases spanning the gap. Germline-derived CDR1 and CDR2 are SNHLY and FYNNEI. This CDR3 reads CASSDRTVKDTIYF. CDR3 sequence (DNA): TGTGCCAGCAGTGACCGGACAGTAAAAGACACCATATATTTT.

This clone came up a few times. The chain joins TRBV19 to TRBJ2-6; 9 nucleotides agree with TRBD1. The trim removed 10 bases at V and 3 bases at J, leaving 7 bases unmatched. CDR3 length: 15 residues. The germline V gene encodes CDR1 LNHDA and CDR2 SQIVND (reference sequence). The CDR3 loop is CATETGGNGANVLTF. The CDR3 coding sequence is TGTGCCACCGAAACAGGGGGCAATGGGGCCAACGTCCTGACTTTC.

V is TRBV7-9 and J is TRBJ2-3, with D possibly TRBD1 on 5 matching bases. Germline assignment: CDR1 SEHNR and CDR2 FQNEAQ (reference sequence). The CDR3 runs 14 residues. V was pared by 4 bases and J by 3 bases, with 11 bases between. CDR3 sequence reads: CASSSTDLTDTQYF. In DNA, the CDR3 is TGTGCCAGCAGCTCGACAGACCTTACAGATACGCAGTATTTT.

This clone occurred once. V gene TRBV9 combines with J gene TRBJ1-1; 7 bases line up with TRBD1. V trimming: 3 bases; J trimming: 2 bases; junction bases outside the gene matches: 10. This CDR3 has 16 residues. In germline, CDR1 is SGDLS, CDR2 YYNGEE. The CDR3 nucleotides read TGTGCCAGCAGCGCCAGACCGGGACAGCTTAACACTGAAGCTTTCTTT. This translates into CASSARPGQLNTEAFF.

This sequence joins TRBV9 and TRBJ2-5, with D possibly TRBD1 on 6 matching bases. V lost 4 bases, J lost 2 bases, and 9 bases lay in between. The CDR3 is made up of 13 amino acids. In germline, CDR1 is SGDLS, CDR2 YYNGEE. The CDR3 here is CASSSGQQETQYF. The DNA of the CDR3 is TGTGCCAGCAGCAGCGGACAGCAAGAGACCCAGTACTTC.

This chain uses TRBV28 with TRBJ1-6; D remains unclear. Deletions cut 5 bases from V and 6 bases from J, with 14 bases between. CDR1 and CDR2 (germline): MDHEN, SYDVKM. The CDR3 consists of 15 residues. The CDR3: CASSAVVAANSPLHF. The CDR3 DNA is TGTGCCAGCAGTGCGGTAGTGGCAGCTAATTCACCCCTCCACTTT.

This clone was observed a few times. The CDR3 DNA sequence: TGTGCCAGCTCTGACAGGCCCCAAGGCGCAGATACGCAGTATTTT. Its protein product is CASSDRPQGADTQYF. This chain connects TRBV18 to TRBJ2-3; TRBD1 is a possible D gene (6 bases). The CDR3 spans 15 residues. In germline, CDR1 is KGHSH, CDR2 LQKENI. V was clipped by 6 bases and J by 4 bases, with 17 bases between them.